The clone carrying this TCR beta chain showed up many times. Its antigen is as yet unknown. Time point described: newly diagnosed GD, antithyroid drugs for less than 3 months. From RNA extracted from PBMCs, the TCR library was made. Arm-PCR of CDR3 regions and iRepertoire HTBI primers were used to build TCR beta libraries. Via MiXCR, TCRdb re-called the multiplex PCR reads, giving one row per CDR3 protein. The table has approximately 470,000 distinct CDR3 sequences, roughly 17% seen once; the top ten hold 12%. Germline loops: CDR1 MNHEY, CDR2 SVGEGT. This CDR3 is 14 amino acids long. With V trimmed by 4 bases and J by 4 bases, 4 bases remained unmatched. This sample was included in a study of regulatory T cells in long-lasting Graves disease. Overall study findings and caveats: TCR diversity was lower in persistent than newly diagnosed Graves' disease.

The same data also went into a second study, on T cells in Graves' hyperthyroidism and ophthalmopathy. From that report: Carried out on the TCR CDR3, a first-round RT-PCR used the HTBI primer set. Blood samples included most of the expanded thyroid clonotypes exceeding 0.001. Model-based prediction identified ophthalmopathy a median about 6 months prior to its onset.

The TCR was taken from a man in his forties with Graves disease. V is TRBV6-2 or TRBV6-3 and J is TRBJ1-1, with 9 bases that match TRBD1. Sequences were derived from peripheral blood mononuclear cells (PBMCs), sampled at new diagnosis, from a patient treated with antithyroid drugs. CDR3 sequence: CASSSGQGSTEAFF. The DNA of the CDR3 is TGTGCCAGCAGTTCGGGACAGGGTAGCACTGAAGCTTTCTTT.